A single sample is the source of the 2 T cell receptor beta chains below, sequenced in a study of PD-L1 blockade in urothelial cancer. Repertoires were generated with immunoSEQ multiplex PCR, while TCRdb's copy carries only in-frame clones and drops some. The table has 100,000 to 150,000 clones, about 84% seen once. The time point is: peripheral blood 6 weeks after treatment start. The source was PBMCs, collected around atezolizumab (anti-PD-L1) treatment. The receptors shown here come from a man aged 45 to 65 with urothelial cancer.

The V gene is TRBV7-9, the J gene TRBJ2-4; D is perhaps TRBD1 (6 bases). Germline values: CDR1 SEHNR, CDR2 FQNEAQ (reference sequence). The CDR3 is 16 residues long. Deletions cut 4 bases from V and 0 bases from J, with 13 bases between. CDR3 coding DNA: TGTGCCAGCAGCTCGCCGGACAGAGTAGCCAAAAACATTCAGTACTTC. It specifies CASSSPDRVAKNIQYF.

This rearrangement joins TRBV10-3 to TRBJ2-5; D gene unclear. Germline CDR1 ENHRY, CDR2 SYGVKD. V was pared by 0 bases and J by 2 bases, with 7 bases between. This CDR3 has 14 residues. The CDR3 DNA reads as TGTGCCATCAGTGAGTCGACGGAGCAAGAGACCCAGTACTTC. Translating gives CAISESTEQETQYF.